The rows below give T cell receptor beta chains drawn from one sample of a study of PD-L1 blockade in urothelial cancer. Profiled with immunoSEQ multiplex PCR; TCRdb holds only in-frame clones, not every one. This sample has 70,000 to 95,000 clones, with roughly 84% found just once. Sequencing used PBMCs, obtained around atezolizumab (anti-PD-L1) treatment. Receptors were obtained from a man aged 55 to 70 with urothelial cancer. Both conserved end residues are trimmed from each CDR3. D genes are given only for firm matches.

TRBV6-1,TRBD2,ASRLTGLAVYEQY
TRBV5-1,TRBD1,ASSLDRGTGELF
TRBV6-6,NA,ASSYGDTRNYEQY
TRBV18,NA,ASSPGGGRGEQY
TRBV28,TRBD1,ASSFLGQGSRRSYEQY
TRBV7-2,NA,ASTHSGDTQY
TRBV18,TRBD2,ASSPRLAGGYRETQY
TRBV6-1,TRBD1,ASSFGQGGNQPQH
TRBV19,NA,ASRTGSTDTQY
TRBV19,NA,ASSIAGMRNYGYT
TRBV28,TRBD1,ASSPTGGANQPQH
TRBV2,TRBD1,AILLGQGGGYT
TRBV28,NA,ASSRHGETQY
TRBV7-8,NA,ASSLGGFYDMNTEAF
TRBV7-2,NA,ASSFLGRRNSPLH